Below, 29 T cell receptor beta chains from the same sample are listed, as sequenced in a study of shared clonotypes between healthy human individuals. Only in-frame clones appear in the TCRdb table, and some are missing; sequencing was by immunoSEQ multiplex PCR. Among fewer than 400,000 clones listed, around 72% were seen once. Sequencing used memory CD4+ T cells sorted from blood. The subset is: CD45RA-negative fraction. The receptors come from a man in his thirties or forties in good health.

J is TRBJ2-2 and V is TRBV18, with TRBD1 matching over 7 bases. Germline CDR1 reads KGHSH; CDR2 reads LQKENI. The CDR3 has 15 residues. The V segment lost 4 bases and the J segment 3 bases; nucleotides outside the gene matches: 5. The CDR3, as DNA: TGTGCCAGCTCACAGAGGCAGGGGGACACCGGGGAGCTGTTTTTT. It codes for CASSQRQGDTGELFF.

The chain employs TRBV10-2 and TRBJ2-2; D is unclear. Germline V gene sequence: CDR1 WSHSY, CDR2 SAAADI. The CDR3 length is 15 residues. Trimming removed 4 bases from V and 4 bases from J, with 13 bases in between. CDR3 sequence: CASSVGSRTTGELFF. The CDR3 DNA sequence: TGCGCCAGCAGTGTGGGGTCGCGAACCACCGGGGAGCTGTTTTTT.

V and J are TRBV11-3 and TRBJ1-1; D gene unclear. Germline assignment: CDR1 SGHNT and CDR2 YENEEA. This CDR3 is 15 amino acids long. V lost 1 base, J lost 1 base, and 10 bases lay in between. In DNA form, the CDR3 reads TGTGCCAGCAGCTTAGGAAGGAGTGGGAACACTGAAGCTTTCTTT. The encoded protein is CASSLGRSGNTEAFF.

The sample holds one count of this clone. V and J are TRBV5-5 and TRBJ1-3, with D unclear. CDR1 and CDR2 (germline): SGHKS, YYEKEE (reference sequence). The CDR3 is 15 residues long. V was pared by 5 bases and J by 0 bases, with 12 bases between. The CDR3 nucleotides are TGTGCCAGCAGTGTGACTCTCGGCTCTGGAAACACCATATATTTT. Its translation is CASSVTLGSGNTIYF.

The chain employs TRBV4-2 and TRBJ2-7, with 7 bases identical to TRBD1. The CDR3 spans 13 residues. V gave up 4 bases and J gave up 3 bases; unmatched junction bases: 3. Germline CDR1 LGHNA, CDR2 YNFKEQ. CDR3: CASSPGQLYEQYF. Here the CDR3 DNA reads TGTGCCAGCAGCCCGGGACAGCTCTACGAGCAGTACTTC.

The CDR3 protein is CASSMNSEKLFF. The CDR3 DNA reads TGTGCCAGTAGTATGAACTCTGAAAAACTGTTTTTT. V gene TRBV19 combines with J gene TRBJ1-4, with D unresolved. V was trimmed by 3 bases and J by 7 bases, leaving 6 bases between them. Germline V gives CDR1 LNHDA, CDR2 SQIVND (reference sequence). This CDR3 is built from 12 residues.

This clone was recorded a few times. J is TRBJ2-7 and V is TRBV7-9, with D possibly TRBD1 on 6 matching bases. Deletions cut 5 bases from V and 3 bases from J, with 14 bases between. CDR3 length: 14 residues. Germline lookup yields CDR1 SEHNR and CDR2 FQNEAQ (reference sequence). This CDR3 reads CASSQPGQHYEQYF. The CDR3 region has the DNA TGTGCCAGCAGCCAACCGGGACAACACTACGAGCAGTACTTC.

V and J are TRBV18 and TRBJ1-4, with 8 nucleotides matching TRBD1. The CDR3 loop spans 16 amino acids. Germline V gene sequence: CDR1 KGHSH, CDR2 LQKENI. The ends lost 6 bases at V and 6 bases at J; junction bases unmatched: 12. The CDR3 DNA reads as TGTGCCAGCTCCCAAACGCCCGGGACAGGTTATGAAAAACTGTTTTTT. Translation: CASSQTPGTGYEKLFF.

This clone occurred once. The gene calls are TRBV7-9 and TRBJ1-1; 8 nucleotides agree with TRBD1. CDR1 and CDR2 (germline): SEHNR, FQNEAQ (reference sequence). With 3 bases clipped from V and 5 bases from J, the junction kept 5 bases outside the gene matches. The CDR3 covers 14 residues. Here the CDR3 reads CASSFTTGGTEAFF. The DNA of the CDR3 is TGTGCCAGCAGCTTTACAACAGGGGGGACTGAAGCTTTCTTT.

This sequence joins TRBV18 and TRBJ2-5, with D possibly being TRBD1 (5 bases). Germline values: CDR1 KGHSH, CDR2 LQKENI. CDR3 size: 14 residues. Trimming removed 6 bases from V and 0 bases from J, with 11 bases in between. This CDR3 reads CASSPTGNQETQYF. The CDR3 DNA reads TGTGCCAGCTCCCCTACAGGTAACCAAGAGACCCAGTACTTC.

The rearrangement joins TRBV5-1 to TRBJ1-1; TRBD1 matches at 7 bases. The CDR3 has 14 amino acids. V was pared by 5 bases and J by 1 base, with 5 bases of the junction left unmatched. Germline CDR1 SGHRS, CDR2 YFSETQ. The CDR3 is CASRPGQQNTEAFF. CDR3 nucleotide sequence: TGCGCCAGCAGGCCGGGACAGCAGAACACTGAAGCTTTCTTT.

The CDR3: CASSVLGGEQYF. CDR3 DNA sequence: TGTGCCAGCAGCGTCCTGGGGGGCGAGCAGTACTTC. The chain couples TRBV9 to TRBJ2-7; perhaps TRBD2 as D (6 bases). The germline CDR1 and CDR2 sequences are SGDLS and YYNGEE. This CDR3 is built from 12 residues. Trimming pared 2 bases from V and 6 bases from J, leaving 9 bases between.

The genes are TRBV5-6 and TRBJ2-3, with D perhaps matching TRBD1 (5 bases). The germline V gene has CDR1 SGHDT and CDR2 YYEEEE. The CDR3 runs 15 residues. V lost 0 bases, J lost 1 base, and 9 bases lay in between. The DNA for the CDR3 is TGTGCCAGCAGCTTGGGACCCAGGGGCACAGATACGCAGTATTTT. Its protein is CASSLGPRGTDTQYF. Filled out from reference TRBV5-6 and TRBJ2-3, the complete variable domain reads DAGVTQSPTHLIKTRGQQVTLRCSPKSGHDTVSWYQQALGQGPQFIFQYYEEEERQRGNFPDRFSGHQFPNYSSELNVNALLLGDSALYLCASSLGPRGTDTQYFGPGTRLTVL.

The chain uses TRBV6-1 and TRBJ1-1; unclear D gene. Per germline, CDR1 MNHNS and CDR2 SASEGT. CDR3 length: 11 amino acids. The V end was cut by 6 bases, the J end by 4 bases, with 6 bases between. CDR3 region: CASRELTEAFF. DNA for the CDR3: TGTGCCAGCAGGGAGCTCACTGAAGCTTTCTTT.

This chain uses TRBV28 with TRBJ2-5; no clear D gene. The CDR3 consists of 13 residues. Trimming cost V 3 bases and J 3 bases, with 8 bases left between them. Germline CDR1 MDHEN, CDR2 SYDVKM. The CDR3 DNA sequence: TGTGCCAGCAGTTTTAACCAGGAAGAGACCCAGTACTTC. Encoded protein: CASSFNQEETQYF. Full variable domain (outside the CDR3, taken from reference TRBV28 and TRBJ2-5): DVKVTQSSRYLVKRTGEKVFLECVQDMDHENMFWYRQDPGLGLRLIYFSYDVKMKEKGDIPEGYSVSREKKERFSLILESASTNQTSMYLCASSFNQEETQYFGPGTRLLVL.

This chain links TRBV7-2 with TRBJ1-5, with a possible D match to TRBD1 (6 bases). V was pared by 5 bases and J by 2 bases, with 10 bases between. The CDR3 covers 14 residues. Per the germline V gene, CDR1 is SGHTA and CDR2 is FQGNSA. The DNA of the CDR3 is TGTGCCAGCAGCAGCACAGGGCGCAATCAGCCCCAGCATTTT. Encoded protein: CASSSTGRNQPQHF.

The chain recombines TRBV4-2 with TRBJ1-1, with D tentatively TRBD1 (6 bases). V was pared by 7 bases and J by 0 bases, with 15 bases between. The CDR3 has 15 residues. CDR1 and CDR2 from the germline V gene are LGHNA and YNFKEQ. The CDR3 loop reads CASNSDSFMNTEAFF. Written as DNA, the CDR3 is TGTGCCAGCAACTCGGACAGCTTCATGAACACTGAAGCTTTCTTT.

The V gene is TRBV7-9, the J gene TRBJ1-1; D is unclear. The V end lost 1 base, the J end lost 4 bases, and 10 bases lay between the germline ends. This CDR3 has 14 residues. Germline CDR1 reads SEHNR; CDR2 reads FQNEAQ (reference sequence). As DNA, the CDR3 is TGTGCCAGCAGCTTAGAACGGGCGCGCACTGAAGCTTTCTTT. Its translation is CASSLERARTEAFF. The whole variable domain, filled in from reference TRBV7-9 and TRBJ1-1, reads DTGVSQNPRHKITKRGQNVTFRCDPISEHNRLYWYRQTLGQGPEFLTYFQNEAQLEKSRLLSDRFSAERPKGSFSTLEIQRTEQGDSAMYLCASSLERARTEAFFGQGTRLTVV.

V gene TRBV27 combines with J gene TRBJ1-1; D unresolved. Between the trimmed V and J ends, which lost 4 bases and 7 bases, there was a span of 13 bases. This CDR3 contains 13 residues. CDR1 and CDR2 from the germline V gene are MNHEY and SMNVEV (reference sequence). In DNA form, the CDR3 reads TGTGCCAGCAGTTGGCAGGCCAGAGGTGAAGCTTTCTTT. Translation gives CASSWQARGEAFF.

V is TRBV15 and J is TRBJ1-2; D is unclear. The CDR3 loop spans 15 amino acids. Trimming shortened V by 1 base and J by 4 bases, and 13 bases separated the two germline ends. The germline V gene encodes CDR1 LNHNV and CDR2 YYDKDF (reference sequence). CDR3 region: CATSRAGSSSYGYTF. The CDR3 DNA follows: TGTGCCACCAGCAGAGCCGGGTCTTCGAGCTATGGCTACACCTTC. The variable domain in full, with the rest retrieved from reference TRBV15 and TRBJ1-2, is DAMVIQNPRYQVTQFGKPVTLSCSQTLNHNVMYWYQQKSSQAPKLLFHYYDKDFNNEADTPDNFQSRRPNTSFCFLDIRSPGLGDTAMYLCATSRAGSSSYGYTFGSGTRLTVV.

The gene calls are TRBV14 and TRBJ1-2; D remains ambiguous. Germline CDR1 reads SGHDN; CDR2 reads FVKESK. The CDR3 runs to 14 residues. V was pared by 2 bases and J by 8 bases, with 15 bases between. CDR3 region: CASSQMLASRGYTF. CDR3 bases: TGTGCCAGCAGCCAAATGCTGGCCTCTAGGGGCTACACCTTC.

This clone has only a few counts. This chain's CDR3 is CASSQPGQATYEQYF. Here the CDR3 DNA reads TGTGCCAGCAGCCAACCCGGACAGGCAACCTACGAGCAGTACTTC. The chain recombines TRBV4-2 with TRBJ2-7, with 7 bases fitting TRBD1. Trimming cost V 2 bases and J 2 bases; bases outside gene matches: 6. This CDR3 spans 15 amino acids. CDR1 and CDR2 from the germline V gene are LGHNA and YNFKEQ.

The chain joins TRBV7-8 to TRBJ2-7, with D perhaps given as TRBD1 or TRBD2 (5 bases each). The V end was cut by 2 bases, the J end by 5 bases, with 10 bases between. Germline CDR1 and CDR2: SGHVS and FQNEAQ. The CDR3 contains 13 residues. In DNA, the CDR3 is TGTGCCAGCAGCTTAATGGGGGTAAACGAGCAGTACTTC. This translates into CASSLMGVNEQYF.

The chain recombines TRBV7-9 with TRBJ2-1; no definite D call. This CDR3 region has 15 residues. Trimming cost V 0 bases and J 7 bases, with 13 bases left between them. Germline CDR1 is SEHNR and CDR2 is FQNEAQ (reference sequence). The CDR3 DNA sequence: TGTGCCAGCAGCTTAGCGTATCCTATCGGAAATGAGCAGTTCTTC. Translated: CASSLAYPIGNEQFF.

A single count supports this clone. V is TRBV13 and J is TRBJ2-7; D call uncertain. The CDR3 runs to 11 residues. Germline V gene lookup returns CDR1 PRHDT and CDR2 FYEKMQ (reference sequence). Trimming took off 4 bases at V and 6 bases at J, with 7 bases between the two ends. The CDR3 DNA reads as TGTGCCAGCAGCTCACGAAGCGAGCAGTACTTC. This translates into CASSSRSEQYF.

On this clone: Its ends do not fully match the called genes, so a read error is possible. The V call is TRBV11-3, the J call TRBJ2-3; 14 bases fit TRBD2. The CDR3 consists of 18 residues. Germline CDR1 and CDR2: SGHNT and YENEEA. The CDR3 loop reads CASSLGLAGGPSIDTQYF. In DNA form, the CDR3 reads TGTGCCAGCAGCCTCGGACTAGCGGGAGGTCCTAGCATAGATACGCAGTATTTT.

The chain combines TRBV10-2 with TRBJ1-5; no definite D call. V lost 6 bases and J 3 bases, leaving 9 bases between the germline ends. Germline lookup yields CDR1 WSHSY and CDR2 SAAADI. The CDR3 is 13 amino acids. CDR3 region: CASRDGSNQPQHF. In DNA, the CDR3 is TGCGCCAGCAGGGACGGATCCAATCAGCCCCAGCATTTT.

The rearrangement links TRBV5-4 to TRBJ2-1; 13 nucleotides match TRBD2. With V trimmed by 5 bases and J by 6 bases, 14 bases remained unmatched. Germline CDR1 reads SGHNT; CDR2 reads YYREEE (reference sequence). This CDR3 region has 18 residues. Written as DNA, the CDR3 is TGTGCCAGCAGTTCGGGACTAGCGGGGTTCTCGGCGGGCAATGAGCAGTTCTTC. Protein product: CASSSGLAGFSAGNEQFF. Supplemented by reference TRBV5-4 and TRBJ2-1, the full variable domain reads ETGVTQSPTHLIKTRGQQVTLRCSSQSGHNTVSWYQQALGQGPQFIFQYYREEENGRGNFPPRFSGLQFPNYSSELNVNALELDDSALYLCASSSGLAGFSAGNEQFFGPGTRLTVL.

This clone was seen just once. This sample also contains other DNA sequences that code for the same CDR3. The chain uses TRBV5-4 and TRBJ1-3, with 7 bases that match TRBD1. Germline CDR1 SGHNT, CDR2 YYREEE (reference sequence). J gave up 3 bases and V 4 bases, and 4 bases lay outside the gene matches. The CDR3 covers 14 residues. The CDR3 DNA is TGTGCCAGCAGCAGTAGGGACAGTGGAAACACCATATATTTT. Translated: CASSSRDSGNTIYF.